The rows below give T cell receptor beta chains drawn from one sample of a study of tumor T cells in aggressive B-cell lymphoma. This table comes from immunoSEQ multiplex PCR, and its TCRdb copy is limited to in-frame clones, with some not included. The top ten clones hold approximately 2.6% of a sample with about 2,300 clones, approximately 94% of them seen once. Sequencing input: tumor tissue. Receptor source: an adult with diffuse large B cell lymphoma. The conserved cysteine and the conserved F or W are not part of the CDR3 here.

V: TRBV7-6; J: TRBJ2-1; CDR3: ASSLALRNEQF
V: TRBV27; J: TRBJ2-5; CDR3: ASSSGTEMAQY
V: TRBV5-4; J: TRBJ2-1; CDR3: ASSSRAGTSGYQQF
V: TRBV29-1; J: TRBJ2-2; CDR3: SGGQGNTGELF
V: TRBV19; J: TRBJ2-6; CDR3: ASSISRDSGANVLT
V: TRBV27; J: TRBJ2-1; CDR3: ASSSPYRAQAYNEQF
V: TRBV4-2; J: TRBJ2-7; CDR3: ASSQVPGLAYEQY
V: TRBV5-4; J: TRBJ1-1; CDR3: ASSPGEGLNTEAF
V: TRBV27; J: TRBJ2-3; CDR3: ASSLYGQSSDTQY
V: TRBV6-1; J: TRBJ2-7; CDR3: ASSGLAGKYEQY
V: TRBV4-2; J: TRBJ2-1; CDR3: VSSQALNEQF
V: TRBV7-2; J: NA; CDR3: ASSPRGGQTYEQY
V: TRBV27; J: TRBJ2-7; CDR3: ASSLAGGRSYEQY
V: TRBV28; J: TRBJ2-7; CDR3: ASSLFSTDPSYEQY
V: TRBV27; J: TRBJ1-4; CDR3: ASSFTATNEKLF
V: TRBV4-2; J: TRBJ2-7; CDR3: ASSQDASGTYEQY
V: TRBV5-1; J: TRBJ2-3; CDR3: ASSLVGFDRTGVGDTQY
V: TRBV28; J: TRBJ2-4; CDR3: ASSQTPSGVNIQY
V: TRBV30; J: TRBJ1-1; CDR3: AWSRGQGFTEAF
V: TRBV5-1; J: TRBJ2-7; CDR3: ASGTLAGGSYEQY
V: TRBV6-5; J: TRBJ2-7; CDR3: ASSYSLAGAYEQY
V: TRBV21-1; J: TRBJ2-4; CDR3: ASSKDGVAKNIQY
V: TRBV9; J: TRBJ2-3; CDR3: ASSVLADNTDTQY
V: TRBV23-1; J: TRBJ2-3; CDR3: ASSQRLQITDTQY
V: TRBV15; J: TRBJ1-6; CDR3: ATSRGSSYNSPLH
V: TRBV19; J: TRBJ1-4; CDR3: ASSIVGGPYEKLF
V: TRBV5-4; J: TRBJ2-5; CDR3: ASSLGLAQETQY
V: TRBV13; J: TRBJ2-7; CDR3: ASSPQGVAGAGGFGQQY
V: TRBV5-1; J: TRBJ1-2; CDR3: ASSLGDRGGYT
V: TRBV5-6; J: TRBJ2-1; CDR3: ASSLGLAGAANEQF
V: TRBV16; J: TRBJ2-7; CDR3: ASSQRARGSYEQY
V: TRBV5-1; J: TRBJ1-6; CDR3: ASSPDRAYSPLH
V: TRBV5-6; J: TRBJ1-6; CDR3: ASSLSAGGPQSPLH
V: TRBV6-6; J: TRBJ2-7; CDR3: ASSPRPTGDGYEQY
V: TRBV28; J: TRBJ2-7; CDR3: ASSFDPRGTGGPTYEQY
V: TRBV2; J: TRBJ1-1; CDR3: ASTPTGDRGEAF
V: TRBV19; J: TRBJ2-5; CDR3: ASSMSSGVETQY
V: TRBV6-1; J: TRBJ1-5; CDR3: ASSEFAGIDQPQH
V: TRBV12-5; J: TRBJ2-7; CDR3: ASGPLTKWTGVMYEQY
V: TRBV11-2; J: TRBJ1-5; CDR3: ASSLDGGRNQPQH
V: TRBV4-3; J: TRBJ1-2; CDR3: ASSPKIRGYGYT
V: TRBV6-5; J: TRBJ2-7; CDR3: ASRRPAASGRLY
V: TRBV6-5; J: TRBJ2-7; CDR3: ASNPGLVVPYEQY
V: TRBV6-6; J: TRBJ1-2; CDR3: ASSDGTAANYGYT
V: TRBV19; J: TRBJ1-2; CDR3: ASSRVNYGYT
V: TRBV5-4; J: TRBJ2-3; CDR3: ASSLEQGRPDTQY
V: TRBV9; J: TRBJ2-1; CDR3: ASSVAPSGGTYEQF
V: TRBV6-1; J: TRBJ2-5; CDR3: ASSEIPGQGLTGKETQY
V: TRBV5-8; J: TRBJ1-1; CDR3: ASSLGQGGTEAF
V: TRBV18; J: TRBJ2-2; CDR3: ASSLTKIQGPGELF
V: TRBV27; J: TRBJ1-1; CDR3: ASSKRRQVDTEAF
V: TRBV11-2; J: TRBJ2-7; CDR3: ASSLNLYEQY
V: TRBV30; J: TRBJ2-7; CDR3: AWRAQTGGSYEQY
V: TRBV27; J: NA; CDR3: ASSLSRVGAQPQY
V: TRBV5-1; J: TRBJ2-2; CDR3: ASSSLSGDGELF
V: TRBV5-1; J: TRBJ1-2; CDR3: ASKRPGNAYGYT
V: TRBV27; J: TRBJ1-4; CDR3: ASSLWENEKLF